The clone carrying this T cell receptor (beta chain) was recorded at least ten times. Antigen unknown. The data were taken from a study of Graves' ophthalmopathy and Graves' hyperthyroidism. Study conclusions and caveats: Blood also harbored most expanded thyroid clonotypes above 0.001 frequency.

As the template, RNA transcripts were used to amplify TCR beta CDR3 regions. HTBI primers were employed in first-round RT-PCR, then a second-round multiplex PCR followed. TCRdb processed the multiplex PCR reads anew with MiXCR; each CDR3 protein has one entry. This sample yields 200,000 to 250,000 distinct CDR3 sequences, of which roughly 29% are seen a single time; approximately 9.6% belongs to the top ten. The CDR3 totals 13 residues. Trimming left V 8 bases short and J 2 bases short, with 13 bases between. Germline values: CDR1 MDHEN, CDR2 SYDVKM. The chain is built from TRBV28 and TRBJ2-7, with D perhaps matching TRBD1 (6 bases). The TCR sequence derives from a man aged 45 to 65 with Graves' ophthalmopathy. Sequenced material: peripheral blood. Here the CDR3 reads CASGRGGPYEQYF. In DNA form, the CDR3 reads TGTGCCAGCGGTCGAGGGGGACCCTACGAGCAGTACTTC.